The 27 T cell receptor beta chains below come from one sample, sequenced in a study of beta chain features in type 1 diabetes. Overall study results and limits: Moderate yet significant TCRB CDR3 shortening was seen in Type 1 diabetes patients in all four CD4+ subsets.

No antigens are known for them. All of the isolated RNA was reverse transcribed, so expressed TCRB transcripts were sequenced. The protocol was immunoSEQ multiplex PCR, while the TCRdb copy is restricted to in-frame clones and leaves out a portion. The repertoire has roughly 730,000 clones, about an eighth of them found once; the top ten carry less than 0.025%. Material for sequencing was naive CD4+ T cells from blood. The receptors were sampled from a man between 18 and 35 years old with type 1 diabetes.

V is TRBV6-5 and J is TRBJ1-4, with D possibly matching TRBD1 (6 bases). Trimming stripped 7 bases from V and 3 bases from J, with 12 bases between. Germline lookup yields CDR1 MNHEY and CDR2 SVGAGI. CDR3 length equals 14 residues. The chain's CDR3 is CASMGAGANEKLFF. DNA for the CDR3: TGTGCCAGCATGGGGGCGGGAGCTAATGAAAAACTGTTTTTT.

The sample holds a few counts of this clone. V and J are TRBV6-5 and TRBJ1-5, with D uncertain. The germline V gene encodes CDR1 MNHEY and CDR2 SVGAGI. Between the trimmed V and J ends, which lost 2 bases and 0 bases, there was a span of 8 bases. CDR3 length: 15 amino acids. CDR3 in amino acids: CASSYDGDSNQPQHF. For the CDR3, the DNA is TGTGCCAGCAGTTACGACGGGGATAGCAATCAGCCCCAGCATTTT.

This clone was detected a few times. The chain uses TRBV7-9 and TRBJ2-1, with a tentative D call TRBD2 (6 bases). The germline CDR1 and CDR2 sequences are SEHNR and FQNEAQ (reference sequence). The CDR3 sequence is 16 residues long. V lost 4 bases and J 6 bases, leaving 19 bases between the germline ends. CDR3 coding DNA: TGTGCCAGCAGCTCCTACCCGGGACTTCGAACCAATGAGCAGTTCTTC. This gives the protein CASSSYPGLRTNEQFF.

This chain joins TRBV11-2 and TRBJ1-1, with 7 bases that match TRBD1. Germline-derived CDR1 and CDR2 are SGHAT and FQNNGV. V was pared by 0 bases and J by 3 bases, with 10 bases of the junction left unmatched. The CDR3 is 17 amino acids. In DNA, the CDR3 is TGTGCCAGCAGCTTAGATCGGGGTACAGGGGTAGACACTGAAGCTTTCTTT. Protein product: CASSLDRGTGVDTEAFF.

This clone was seen a few times. The chain carries TRBV11-2 and TRBJ1-2, with 10 bases that match TRBD1. Germline-derived CDR1 and CDR2 are SGHAT and FQNNGV. CDR3 length: 13 residues. V gave up 6 bases and J gave up 5 bases; unmatched junction bases: 3. The CDR3 region has the DNA TGTGCCAGCAGTTTGGACAGGGGGTATGGCTACACCTTC. Translating gives CASSLDRGYGYTF.

This clone appeared a few times. The chain joins TRBV28 to TRBJ1-4, with a weak D call TRBD1 (5 bases). The V and J ends lost 2 bases and 4 bases respectively, with 11 bases between them. This CDR3 has 15 residues. Germline CDR1 and CDR2: MDHEN and SYDVKM. CDR3 DNA sequence: TGTGCCAGCAGTTTACCGACAGTGAGTAATGAAAAACTGTTTTTT. As protein: CASSLPTVSNEKLFF. The full variable domain, with the rest looked up from reference TRBV28 and TRBJ1-4, is DVKVTQSSRYLVKRTGEKVFLECVQDMDHENMFWYRQDPGLGLRLIYFSYDVKMKEKGDIPEGYSVSREKKERFSLILESASTNQTSMYLCASSLPTVSNEKLFFGSGTQLSVL.

This chain uses TRBV19 with TRBJ2-7; TRBD1 agrees at 11 bases. Germline CDR1 and CDR2: LNHDA and SQIVND (reference sequence). Trimming cost V 8 bases and J 4 bases; bases outside gene matches: 13. The CDR3 is 16 residues long. CDR3 bases: TGTGCCAGTCGCCCCTCTTTCCGGGACAGGGGGTACGAGCAGTACTTC. Amino acids: CASRPSFRDRGYEQYF. Using reference TRBV19 and TRBJ2-7 for the parts outside the CDR3, the full variable domain is DGGITQSPKYLFRKEGQNVTLSCEQNLNHDAMYWYRQDPGQGLRLIYYSQIVNDFQKGDIAEGYSVSREKKESFPLTVTSAQKNPTAFYLCASRPSFRDRGYEQYFGPGTRLTVT.

This clone was counted only a few times. The V gene is TRBV2, the J gene TRBJ2-1; 10 bases are a match to TRBD2. The CDR3 is made up of 15 amino acids. Per the germline V gene, CDR1 is SNHLY and CDR2 is FYNNEI. V shed 6 bases, J shed 3 bases, and the junction held 5 bases outside the gene matches. CDR3 sequence (DNA): TGTGCCAGCAGAAGGACTAGCGGAGACTACAATGAGCAGTTCTTC. Encoded protein: CASRRTSGDYNEQFF.

The chain carries TRBV5-1 and TRBJ1-4; TRBD1 is a possible D gene (5 bases). Germline loops: CDR1 SGHRS, CDR2 YFSETQ. This CDR3 is built from 16 residues. Between the trimmed V and J ends, which lost 0 bases and 0 bases, there was a span of 9 bases. The CDR3 region has the DNA TGCGCCAGCAGCTTGGTGGTGACAGCAACTAATGAAAAACTGTTTTTT. Its translation: CASSLVVTATNEKLFF. Full variable domain (missing parts from reference TRBV5-1 and TRBJ1-4): KAGVTQTPRYLIKTRGQQVTLSCSPISGHRSVSWYQQTPGQGLQFLFEYFSETQRNKGNFPGRFSGRQFSNSRSEMNVSTLELGDSALYLCASSLVVTATNEKLFFGSGTQLSVL.

This clone was picked up a small number of times. The chain joins TRBV6-1 to TRBJ2-1; TRBD2 matches at 7 bases. V was pared by 4 bases and J by 4 bases, with 10 bases of the junction left unmatched. Germline lookup yields CDR1 MNHNS and CDR2 SASEGT. The CDR3 consists of 16 residues. The CDR3 bases are TGTGCCAGCAGTGCGGCTTTTTGGGAGGGTTACAATGAGCAGTTCTTC. It yields the protein CASSAAFWEGYNEQFF.

This clone was seen only a few times. The chain uses TRBV4-1 and TRBJ2-1; unclear D gene. V was shortened by 1 base and J by 4 bases, with 14 bases between the two germline ends. The CDR3 loop spans 16 amino acids. The germline V gene has CDR1 MGHRA and CDR2 YSYEKL. Written as DNA, the CDR3 is TGCGCCAGCAGCCAAGTCGGGCGGTTGAAATACAATGAGCAGTTCTTC. Encoded protein: CASSQVGRLKYNEQFF.

This clone has just a few counts. Other DNA variants within this sample encode the same CDR3. The J gene is TRBJ1-6, the V gene TRBV30; D may be TRBD1 (5 bases). This CDR3 region has 13 residues. V lost 2 bases, J lost 8 bases, and 10 bases lay in between. Germline V gene data show CDR1 as GTSNPN and CDR2 as SVGIG (reference sequence). The CDR3 bases are TGTGCCTGGAGTCGGCAGGGAGATTCACCCCTCCACTTT. This codes for CAWSRQGDSPLHF.

The chain uses TRBV15 and TRBJ1-2, with D possibly matching TRBD1 (5 bases). CDR3 length: 14 residues. Between the trimmed V and J ends, which lost 1 base and 5 bases, there was a span of 11 bases. The germline V gene has CDR1 LNHNV and CDR2 YYDKDF (reference sequence). For the CDR3, the DNA is TGTGCCACCAGCAGAGTTCAGGGAAGTTATGGCTACACCTTC. This sequence encodes CATSRVQGSYGYTF.

Regarding this clone: Additional DNA sequences in this sample encode the identical CDR3. The chain uses TRBV10-3 and TRBJ1-1; 9 bases match TRBD1. Germline values: CDR1 ENHRY, CDR2 SYGVKD. This CDR3 has 13 amino acids. V trimming: 4 bases; J trimming: 4 bases; junction bases outside the gene matches: 1. The CDR3 is CAISGQGGTEAFF. CDR3 DNA sequence: TGTGCCATCAGTGGACAGGGGGGCACTGAAGCTTTCTTT.

A few counts support this clone. The chain links TRBV10-3 to TRBJ2-7; 11 bases align to TRBD2. The CDR3 consists of 15 residues. CDR1 and CDR2 from the germline V gene are ENHRY and SYGVKD. V shed 6 bases and J 1 base; nucleotides not matched to a gene: 5. CDR3 nucleotides: TGTGCCATCAGAGTCGGGACTAGCGGATCCTACGAGCAGTACTTC. Translating it yields CAIRVGTSGSYEQYF.

This clone occurred a few times. This chain connects TRBV18 to TRBJ1-1, with D possibly matching TRBD1 (5 bases). The germline gives CDR1 KGHSH, CDR2 LQKENI. Trimming stripped 3 bases from V and 3 bases from J, with 14 bases between. This CDR3 region has 15 residues. The CDR3 region is CASSPTGGLDTEAFF. The CDR3 DNA reads as TGTGCCAGCTCACCCACCGGGGGTCTGGACACTGAAGCTTTCTTT.

This clone was detected only a few times. This chain uses TRBV29-1 with TRBJ2-3; weak D call: TRBD1 (6 bases). Deletions cut 3 bases from V and 2 bases from J, with 9 bases between. The germline V gene encodes CDR1 SQVTM and CDR2 ANQGSEA. The CDR3 totals 13 residues. As DNA, the CDR3 is TGCAGCGTTGACAGGGGACCCACAGATACGCAGTATTTT. Protein: CSVDRGPTDTQYF.

This clone turned up a few times. The V and J genes are TRBV6-6 and TRBJ1-5; D perhaps matches TRBD1 (5 bases). The length of the CDR3 is 15 residues. Germline lookup yields CDR1 MNHNY and CDR2 SVGAGI (reference sequence). Trimming removed 2 bases at V and 1 base at J, with 9 bases between. CDR3 residues: CASSYPGNSNQPQHF. In nucleotides, the CDR3 is TGTGCCAGCAGTTACCCAGGGAACAGCAATCAGCCCCAGCATTTT.

The sample holds a few counts of this clone. The V call is TRBV2, the J call TRBJ2-7; D is perhaps TRBD1 (6 bases). Germline loops: CDR1 SNHLY, CDR2 FYNNEI. The CDR3 length is 14 residues. Trimming stripped 5 bases from V and 6 bases from J, with 17 bases between. In DNA form, the CDR3 reads TGTGCCAGCAGTAGTACAGGGTCGACTGCCGAGCAGTACTTC. This translates into CASSSTGSTAEQYF.

The table lists this clone with a few counts. The V gene is TRBV11-3, the J gene TRBJ1-1; TRBD1 matches 7 bases. V gave up 5 bases and J gave up 1 base; unmatched junction bases: 10. CDR3 length: 16 amino acids. In germline, CDR1 is SGHNT, CDR2 YENEEA. CDR3 sequence (DNA): TGTGCCAGCAGCCTTTACGGGACAGCCAAGAACACTGAAGCTTTCTTT. Protein product: CASSLYGTAKNTEAFF.

In its sample, this clone was seen a few times. The CDR3 loop reads CASSTQYGYTF. CDR3 sequence (DNA): TGTGCCAGCAGCACCCAATATGGCTACACCTTC. The rearrangement links TRBV9 to TRBJ1-2; D not resolved. V shed 4 bases and J shed 5 bases, with 6 bases lying between them. Germline V gives CDR1 SGDLS, CDR2 YYNGEE. CDR3 length: 11 residues.

A few counts support this clone. The rearrangement joins TRBV6-1 to TRBJ2-3; D is unresolved. This CDR3 contains 13 residues. The germline V and J ends were trimmed by 9 bases and 1 base, with 11 bases remaining between them. CDR1 is MNHNS and CDR2 is SASEGT in the germline V gene. The CDR3 reads CASPRPGTDTQYF. The CDR3 region has the DNA TGTGCCAGTCCGCGGCCGGGCACAGATACGCAGTATTTT.

CDR3 residues: CASRAGQGSHEQFF. Here the CDR3 DNA reads TGTGCCAGCAGAGCCGGACAGGGTTCGCATGAGCAGTTCTTC. J is TRBJ2-1 and V is TRBV2, with 8 bases fitting TRBD1. The CDR3 consists of 14 residues. After removal of 6 bases from V and 8 bases from J, the junction contained 9 bases not matched to a gene. From germline, CDR1 is SNHLY and CDR2 FYNNEI.

The rearrangement uses TRBV6-1 and TRBJ1-1, with 10 bases lining up with TRBD1. CDR1 is MNHNS and CDR2 is SASEGT in the germline V gene. The V gene end was trimmed by 4 bases and the J gene end by 0 bases; junction bases not matched to a gene: 5. This CDR3 is 16 amino acids long. The CDR3 is CASSAGQGGVNTEAFF. In DNA form, the CDR3 reads TGTGCCAGCAGTGCCGGACAGGGGGGCGTGAACACTGAAGCTTTCTTT.

The V and J genes are TRBV27 and TRBJ1-5; maybe TRBD1 (5 bases). The germline V gene has CDR1 MNHEY and CDR2 SMNVEV (reference sequence). The CDR3 consists of 14 residues. Trimming removed 5 bases at V and 5 bases at J, with 13 bases between. The CDR3 protein is CASSPGIYDQPQHF. The CDR3 DNA sequence: TGTGCCAGCAGTCCAGGGATTTACGATCAGCCCCAGCATTTT.

J is TRBJ1-3 and V is TRBV7-9, with D unresolved. With 8 bases removed from V and 0 bases from J, the gap between germline ends came to 5 bases. This CDR3 is 12 amino acids long. Germline-derived CDR1 and CDR2 are SEHNR and FQNEAQ (reference sequence). CDR3 in amino acids: CASASSGNTIYF. CDR3 coding DNA: TGTGCCAGCGCAAGCTCTGGAAACACCATATATTTT.

Written as DNA, the CDR3 is TGCAGCGTTGAAGGTCGATACATGAACACTGAAGCTTTCTTT. This translates into CSVEGRYMNTEAFF. This chain uses TRBV29-1 with TRBJ1-1; D remains unclear. There are 14 residues in the CDR3. Trimming took 1 base from V and 0 from J, leaving 9 bases between them. Germline values: CDR1 SQVTM, CDR2 ANQGSEA.